The 25 T cell receptor beta chains below come from one sample, sequenced in a study of blood T cell repertoires in COVID-19. The method was immunoSEQ multiplex PCR; TCRdb's version includes in-frame clones alone and lacks a portion of them. The sample records around 110,000 clones, less than 95% being singletons. Sequenced material: peripheral blood. Receptors originate from a human donor with active COVID-19. The donor label of this sample is uncertain.

J is TRBJ2-5 and V is TRBV9, with 10 bases identical to TRBD2. Germline loops: CDR1 SGDLS, CDR2 YYNGEE. V shed 0 bases and J 12 bases; nucleotides not matched to a gene: 5. The CDR3 contains 13 residues. DNA of the CDR3: TGTGCCAGCAGCGTAGGGCTAGCGGGGGCAAAGTACTTC. As protein: CASSVGLAGAKYF.

The J gene is TRBJ2-3, the V gene TRBV9; D is possibly TRBD1 (7 bases). Trimming pared 4 bases from V and 7 bases from J, leaving 10 bases between. The CDR3 consists of 12 residues. From germline, CDR1 is SGDLS and CDR2 YYNGEE. In DNA, the CDR3 is TGTGCCAGCAGCCAGGGGGGAAATACGCAGTATTTT. Its protein product is CASSQGGNTQYF.

This chain joins TRBV7-9 and TRBJ2-1, with TRBD1 identical over 9 bases. Germline V lookup: CDR1 SEHNR, CDR2 FQNEAQ (reference sequence). V dropped 2 bases and J dropped 7; count of bases not matched to a gene: 9. CDR3 size: 16 residues. In nucleotides, the CDR3 is TGTGCCAGCAGCTTATTAGGACAGGGGCTTGGGAATGAGCAGTTCTTC. It translates to CASSLLGQGLGNEQFF. The variable domain in full, with the rest retrieved from reference TRBV7-9 and TRBJ2-1, is DTGVSQNPRHKITKRGQNVTFRCDPISEHNRLYWYRQTLGQGPEFLTYFQNEAQLEKSRLLSDRFSAERPKGSFSTLEIQRTEQGDSAMYLCASSLLGQGLGNEQFFGPGTRLTVL.

The J gene is TRBJ1-4, the V gene TRBV11-2; 11 positions match TRBD1. Trimming cost V 0 bases and J 10 bases; bases outside gene matches: 7. CDR1 SGHAT and CDR2 FQNNGV come from the germline V gene. The CDR3 sequence is 16 residues long. The CDR3 bases are TGTGCCAGCAGCTTAGAAGCGGGACAGGGGGGGGGAAAACTGTTTTTT. It codes for CASSLEAGQGGGKLFF.

V is TRBV28 and J is TRBJ1-3; possible D gene TRBD1, 6 bases. Per germline, CDR1 MDHEN and CDR2 SYDVKM. The CDR3 contains 14 residues. The V end lost 6 bases, the J end lost 0 bases, and 9 bases lay between the germline ends. As DNA, the CDR3 is TGTGCCAGCAGCGACAGGCTCTCTGGAAACACCATATATTTT. It is translated as CASSDRLSGNTIYF.

V is TRBV5-6 and J is TRBJ2-7, with 10 positions matching TRBD1. The V gene's germline CDR1 is SGHDT and CDR2 YYEEEE. After removal of 4 bases from V and 3 bases from J, the junction contained 10 bases not matched to a gene. The CDR3 consists of 16 residues. CDR3 DNA: TGTGCCAGCAGCCGATGGACAGGGGGAGGGAACTACGAGCAGTACTTC. Protein product: CASSRWTGGGNYEQYF.

V is TRBV30 and J is TRBJ1-6; weak D call: TRBD1 (5 bases). Trimming took off 7 bases at V and 1 base at J, with 8 bases between the two ends. CDR1 and CDR2 from the germline V gene are GTSNPN and SVGIG (reference sequence). The CDR3 is 13 amino acids. The CDR3 region is CALSGSYNSPLHF. The CDR3, as DNA: TGTGCCTTATCAGGGTCCTATAATTCACCCCTCCACTTT.

This rearrangement joins TRBV18 to TRBJ2-5; TRBD1 matches at 7 bases. Germline V gene lookup returns CDR1 KGHSH and CDR2 LQKENI. This CDR3 is 14 amino acids long. The junction had 4 bases not matched to a gene; V was cut back by 5 bases and J by 1 base. Here the CDR3 DNA reads TGTGCCAGCTCAAGGGGACAGCTCCAAGAGACCCAGTACTTC. Protein sequence: CASSRGQLQETQYF.

The rearrangement links TRBV3-1 (or the pseudogene TRBV3-2) to TRBJ1-2; TRBD1 aligns across 7 bases. The CDR3 extends over 18 amino acids. Germline V gives CDR1 LGHDT, CDR2 YNNKEL (reference sequence). V shed 3 bases and J 7 bases; nucleotides not matched to a gene: 20. The CDR3 region is CASSQERSPRAGGFGYTF. CDR3 nucleotide sequence: TGTGCCAGCAGCCAGGAGAGGTCACCCCGGGCAGGGGGTTTTGGCTACACCTTC.

This clone has more than one count but fewer than ten. The genes are TRBV9 and TRBJ2-7; 8 bases match TRBD1. J lost 8 bases, V lost 0 bases, and 4 bases had no gene match. This CDR3 region has 13 residues. Germline-derived CDR1 and CDR2 are SGDLS and YYNGEE. The CDR3 spells CASSVDGQGKQYF. The CDR3 DNA reads as TGTGCCAGCAGCGTAGACGGACAGGGCAAGCAGTACTTC.

The chain employs TRBV10-3 and TRBJ2-3, with 7 bases identical to TRBD1. The CDR3 runs 13 residues. Trimming at V came to 7 bases and at J to 3 bases, leaving 4 bases not matched to a gene. Germline V gene sequence: CDR1 ENHRY, CDR2 SYGVKD. The CDR3 loop reads CAIKGQLTDTQYF. CDR3 sequence (DNA): TGTGCCATCAAGGGACAGTTGACAGATACGCAGTATTTT.

The chain links TRBV6-4 to TRBJ2-1; 13 bases line up with TRBD2. Germline V gene sequence: CDR1 MRHNA, CDR2 SNTAGT. The CDR3 has 16 residues. With 5 bases clipped from V and 9 bases from J, the junction kept 10 bases outside the gene matches. The CDR3 DNA is TGTGCCAGCAGTATACTAGCGGGGGGGCGTTATGGTGAGCAGTTCTTC. Its translation: CASSILAGGRYGEQFF.

This chain joins TRBV11-2 and TRBJ1-1; D may be TRBD1 (6 bases). Germline V gene lookup returns CDR1 SGHAT and CDR2 FQNNGV. The CDR3 covers 18 residues. Trimming stripped 2 bases from V and 6 bases from J, with 25 bases between. CDR3 DNA: TGTGCCAGCAGCTTACTCCTCGCCCAGGGGTCAGGCAGCGCTGAAGCTTTCTTT. It specifies CASSLLLAQGSGSAEAFF.

CDR3 in amino acids: CAISESTGQGASNEQFF. In DNA form, the CDR3 reads TGTGCCATCAGTGAGTCGACGGGACAGGGGGCGAGCAATGAGCAGTTCTTC. The rearrangement uses TRBV10-3 and TRBJ2-1; 12 nucleotides line up with TRBD1. Germline CDR1 ENHRY, CDR2 SYGVKD. The CDR3 contains 17 residues. J lost 6 bases, V lost 0 bases, and 6 bases had no gene match.

This rearrangement joins TRBV18 to TRBJ1-3; D uncertain. Per germline, CDR1 KGHSH and CDR2 LQKENI. This CDR3 contains 14 residues. V was trimmed by 3 bases and J by 4 bases, leaving 10 bases between them. CDR3 nucleotide sequence: TGTGCCAGCTCACCCACAGTCTCCGGAAACACCATATATTTT. Translating gives CASSPTVSGNTIYF. The full variable domain, with the rest looked up from reference TRBV18 and TRBJ1-3, is NAGVMQNPRHLVRRRGQEARLRCSPMKGHSHVYWYRQLPEEGLKFMVYLQKENIIDESGMPKERFSAEFPKEGPSILRIQQVVRGDSAAYFCASSPTVSGNTIYFGEGSWLTVV.

A single count supports this clone. The CDR3 DNA reads TGTGCCAGCAGTAAAAGGACTAGCGGGCCTAACACCGGGGAGCTGTTTTTT. It encodes CASSKRTSGPNTGELFF. This chain joins TRBV6-2 or TRBV6-3 and TRBJ2-2; 11 bases align to TRBD2. Germline CDR1 and CDR2: MNHEY and SVGEGT. CDR3 length: 17 amino acids. V dropped 5 bases and J dropped 2; count of bases not matched to a gene: 7.

V is TRBV19 and J is TRBJ1-6; D gene unclear. Germline V gene sequence: CDR1 LNHDA, CDR2 SQIVND (reference sequence). The CDR3 consists of 14 residues. The ends were cut back, 8 bases at V and 0 bases at J, with 8 bases in the middle. The CDR3 is CASSRSSYNSPLHF. The CDR3 coding sequence is TGTGCCAGTTCCCGGAGCTCCTATAATTCACCCCTCCACTTT.

The CDR3 here is CATSATGGAETQYF. In nucleotides, the CDR3 is TGTGCCACCAGTGCTACAGGGGGCGCGGAGACCCAGTACTTC. The chain links TRBV24-1 to TRBJ2-5, with 9 bases matching TRBD1. V lost 5 bases and J lost 5; bases outside the gene matches: 5. The length of the CDR3 is 14 residues. Germline V gene sequence: CDR1 KGHDR, CDR2 SFDVKD.

This chain connects TRBV24-1 to TRBJ1-4; D ambiguous. Germline CDR1 reads KGHDR; CDR2 reads SFDVKD. V was clipped by 12 bases and J by 1 base, with 8 bases between them. The CDR3 is made up of 12 amino acids. This CDR3 reads CASRETNEKLFF. CDR3 coding DNA: TGTGCCTCCCGGGAAACTAATGAAAAACTGTTTTTT.

The CDR3, as DNA: TGTGCCAGCATGGACAGGAACACCGGGGAGCTGTTTTTT. Encoded protein: CASMDRNTGELFF. The rearrangement links TRBV12-3 or TRBV12-4 to TRBJ2-2; D possibly corresponds to TRBD1 (6 bases). The V end was cut by 7 bases, the J end by 1 base, with 7 bases between. This CDR3 region has 13 residues.

The V gene is TRBV2, the J gene TRBJ1-2; the D gene is possibly TRBD1 (5 bases). The CDR3 loop spans 15 amino acids. The ends were cut back, 6 bases at V and 5 bases at J, with 19 bases in the middle. Germline V gene lookup returns CDR1 SNHLY and CDR2 FYNNEI. The CDR3 DNA reads TGTGCCAGCAGCCGGGACGGGGGGGTAGGGTATGGCTACACCTTC. Its protein product is CASSRDGGVGYGYTF.

The chain has TRBV19 and TRBJ1-5, with no clear D. The CDR3 covers 17 residues. Germline assignment: CDR1 LNHDA and CDR2 SQIVND (reference sequence). The V end lost 2 bases, the J end lost 0 bases, and 14 bases lay between the germline ends. This chain's CDR3 is CASSIPAGAYSNQPQHF. The CDR3 bases are TGTGCCAGTAGTATACCGGCAGGCGCGTATAGCAATCAGCCCCAGCATTTT.

V usage is TRBV5-1 and J usage is TRBJ1-2, with 7 bases lining up with TRBD1. The length of the CDR3 is 13 residues. Trimming took 1 base from V and 4 from J; bases not matched to a gene: 1. Germline V gene sequence: CDR1 SGHRS, CDR2 YFSETQ. CDR3 coding DNA: TGCGCCAGCAGCTTGTGGGACAGCTATGGCTACACCTTC. Translated, it gives CASSLWDSYGYTF.

This CDR3 reads CASSPGQAATPLHF. The CDR3, as DNA: TGTGCCAGCAGTCCCGGACAGGCGGCGACACCCCTCCACTTT. The genes are TRBV6-6 and TRBJ1-6; 7 bases line up with TRBD1. The CDR3 runs 14 residues. V shed 5 bases and J 11 bases; nucleotides not matched to a gene: 9. From germline, CDR1 is MNHNY and CDR2 SVGAGI (reference sequence).

For the CDR3, the DNA is TGTGCCAGCAGCCAAGATAGCGGGGACAGTGGGCTTAGCAATCAGCCCCAGCATTTT. This gives the protein CASSQDSGDSGLSNQPQHF. The chain uses TRBV3-1 (or the pseudogene TRBV3-2) and TRBJ1-5; the match to TRBD1 covers 7 bases. Germline-derived CDR1 and CDR2 are LGHDT and YNNKEL (reference sequence). V was clipped by 0 bases and J by 0 bases; unmatched bases: 11. This CDR3 is built from 19 residues.